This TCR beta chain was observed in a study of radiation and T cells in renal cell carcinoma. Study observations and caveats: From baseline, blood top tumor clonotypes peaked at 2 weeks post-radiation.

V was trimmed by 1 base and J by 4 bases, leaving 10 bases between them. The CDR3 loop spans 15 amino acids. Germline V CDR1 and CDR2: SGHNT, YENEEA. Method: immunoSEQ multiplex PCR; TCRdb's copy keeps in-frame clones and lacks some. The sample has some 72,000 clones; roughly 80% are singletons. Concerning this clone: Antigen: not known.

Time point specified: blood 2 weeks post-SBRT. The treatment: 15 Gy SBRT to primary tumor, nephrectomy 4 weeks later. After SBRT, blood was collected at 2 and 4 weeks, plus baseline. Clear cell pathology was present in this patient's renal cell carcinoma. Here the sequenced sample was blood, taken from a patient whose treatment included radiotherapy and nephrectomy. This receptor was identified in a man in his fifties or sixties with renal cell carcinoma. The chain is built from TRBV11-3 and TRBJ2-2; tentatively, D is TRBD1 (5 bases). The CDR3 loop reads CASSLGGPGTGELFF. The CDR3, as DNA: TGTGCCAGCAGCTTAGGGGGCCCGGGCACCGGGGAGCTGTTTTTT.